This TCR beta chain emerged from a study of regulatory T cells in long-lasting Graves disease. Across the study: Patients with persistent Graves' disease had over 5 years of antithyroid drugs and persistent TSH receptor antibodies.

Concerning this clonotype itself: What it binds is not known.

Germline V gene lookup returns CDR1 SEHNR and CDR2 FQNEAQ (reference sequence). Trimming pared 4 bases from V and 2 bases from J, leaving 14 bases between. The CDR3 totals 15 residues. Time point meaning: persistent/refractory GD, antithyroid drugs over 5 years with positive TRAb. Construction of the TCR library relied on RNA isolated from PBMCs. Arm-PCR of CDR3 regions and iRepertoire HTBI primers were used to build TCR beta libraries. TCRdb re-called the multiplex PCR reads through MiXCR, storing one row per CDR3 protein. The sample holds roughly 700,000 distinct CDR3 sequences, 25% to 35% seen once. Study-wide results and limits: Blood alone, not thyroid tissue, was studied.

The sequence was obtained from a female donor with Graves disease. This sample comprised peripheral blood mononuclear cells (PBMCs), obtained when the disease was refractory, from a patient treated with antithyroid drugs. The V and J genes are TRBV7-9 and TRBJ2-5; D remains unclear. CDR3 in DNA: TGTGCCAGCAGCTCCTACCTGATGGAACAAGAGACCCAGTACTTC. This gives the protein CASSSYLMEQETQYF.